Given below is one T cell receptor (beta chain) in context. The data are from a study of cytomegalovirus exposure and HLA in healthy donors. Profiling relied on immunoSEQ multiplex PCR, and the TCRdb table lists in-frame clones only, not all of them. The repertoire holds about 110,000 clones, roughly 90% seen once, with almost 1.5% in the top ten. The donors were part of the roughly 110-subject validation cohort, which stood apart from the approximately 670-subject first cohort. Trimming shortened V by 5 bases and J by 8 bases, and 15 bases separated the two germline ends. This CDR3 is built from 13 residues. Germline V gene sequence: CDR1 LNHDA, CDR2 SQIVND (reference sequence).

The chain links TRBV19 to TRBJ1-2, with D hard to call. What was sequenced was PBMCs. The origin of this receptor is a woman under 40 in good health and CMV-seropositive. The CDR3 protein is CASSPRRAGGYTF. As DNA, the CDR3 is TGTGCCAGTAGTCCCCGGAGGGCCGGGGGCTACACCTTC.